These 32 T cell receptor beta chains were all obtained from the same sample, sequenced in a study of Ad26.COV2.S vaccination and SARS-CoV-2 variants. The protocol was immunoSEQ multiplex PCR, while the TCRdb copy is restricted to in-frame clones and leaves out a portion. Among more than 150,000 clones, around 88% were seen once, and the ten largest hold 5% to 6.5%. Sample: peripheral blood, taken after recovery from COVID-19. These receptors all come from a human donor who had recovered from COVID-19.

The chain couples TRBV5-1 to TRBJ2-5, with 7 bases lining up with TRBD2. The CDR3 has 14 amino acids. J gave up 5 bases and V 3 bases, and 7 bases lay outside the gene matches. In germline, CDR1 is SGHRS, CDR2 YFSETQ. CDR3 DNA sequence: TGCGCCAGCAGCTCCAGCGGGGTTTGGGAGACCCAGTACTTC. Residues: CASSSSGVWETQYF.

The genes are TRBV3-1 (or the pseudogene TRBV3-2) and TRBJ2-5; tentatively, D is TRBD1 or TRBD2 (5 bases each). Trimming pared 0 bases from V and 4 bases from J, leaving 12 bases between. Germline-derived CDR1 and CDR2 are LGHDT and YNNKEL (reference sequence). The CDR3 has 15 amino acids. The chain's CDR3 is CASSQDEGSRETQYF. In DNA form, the CDR3 reads TGTGCCAGCAGCCAAGACGAGGGGTCTCGAGAGACCCAGTACTTC.

The gene calls are TRBV29-1 and TRBJ2-7; 9 bases line up with TRBD2. CDR1 and CDR2 (germline): SQVTM, ANQGSEA. This CDR3 contains 15 residues. The V and J ends lost 6 bases and 7 bases, in that order; junction bases with no gene match: 16. This chain's CDR3 is CSVDVAGAGGGEQYF. DNA of the CDR3: TGCAGCGTCGACGTAGCTGGAGCGGGAGGAGGTGAGCAGTACTTC.

The rearrangement links TRBV27 to TRBJ2-7; D is possibly TRBD2 (5 bases). Germline V gives CDR1 MNHEY, CDR2 SMNVEV (reference sequence). Deletions cut 2 bases from V and 0 bases from J, with 14 bases between. This CDR3 is built from 16 residues. In DNA form, the CDR3 reads TGTGCCAGCAGTTTAAGGTGGGGAGCGGTCTCCTACGAGCAGTACTTC. Translating it yields CASSLRWGAVSYEQYF.

With respect to this clone: The junction and the germline gene differ at one end; a read error may be behind it. This chain links TRBV7-7 with TRBJ2-3; D possibly uses TRBD1 or TRBD2 (6 bases each). The germline V gene encodes CDR1 SSHAT and CDR2 FNYEAQ (reference sequence). This CDR3 region has 14 residues. The CDR3 protein is CASSFGGPLDTQYF. In DNA, the CDR3 is TGTGCTAGCAGCTTTGGGGGGCCCTTAGATACGCAGTATTTT.

V usage is TRBV4-2 and J usage is TRBJ1-2, with 7 bases identical to TRBD1. The CDR3 totals 13 residues. J lost 6 bases, V lost 0 bases, and 1 base had no gene match. CDR1 and CDR2 from the germline V gene are LGHNA and YNFKEQ. The CDR3 DNA sequence: TGTGCCAGCAGCCAAGACAGGGGGGATGGCTACACCTTC. Translation gives CASSQDRGDGYTF.

This clone occurred once. The chain links TRBV18 to TRBJ2-1; D unresolved. Germline loops: CDR1 KGHSH, CDR2 LQKENI. V shed 8 bases and J shed 4 bases, with 12 bases lying between them. This CDR3 region has 13 residues. As DNA, the CDR3 is TGTGCCAGCGCAACCGACCGATACAATGAGCAGTTCTTC. Protein: CASATDRYNEQFF.

The chain uses TRBV6-5 and TRBJ2-2; no firm D call. V was pared by 4 bases and J by 2 bases, with 8 bases between. The germline gives CDR1 MNHEY, CDR2 SVGAGI. The CDR3 covers 14 residues. The CDR3, as DNA: TGTGCCAGCAGTTCCCCAGTTAACACCGGGGAGCTGTTTTTT. Translated, it gives CASSSPVNTGELFF.

This chain uses TRBV6-5 with TRBJ1-5; weak D call: TRBD1 (6 bases). This CDR3 is 13 amino acids long. V was clipped by 7 bases and J by 3 bases, with 10 bases between them. Germline values: CDR1 MNHEY, CDR2 SVGAGI. The CDR3 DNA reads TGTGCCAGCAAACAGGGTTCCAATCAGCCCCAGCATTTT. Translated, it gives CASKQGSNQPQHF.

The V gene is TRBV9, the J gene TRBJ1-4; a possible D gene is TRBD1 (5 bases). Per the germline V gene, CDR1 is SGDLS and CDR2 is YYNGEE. V shed 3 bases and J shed 1 base, with 13 bases lying between them. The CDR3 sequence is 16 residues long. CDR3 sequence (DNA): TGTGCCAGCAGCGCCAACCAGGGTGAAACTAATGAAAAACTGTTTTTT. It specifies CASSANQGETNEKLFF. Together with reference TRBV9 and TRBJ1-4, the CDR3 gives the full variable domain: DSGVTQTPKHLITATGQRVTLRCSPRSGDLSVYWYQQSLDQGLQFLIQYYNGEERAKGNILERFSAQQFPDLHSELNLSSLELGDSALYFCASSANQGETNEKLFFGSGTQLSVL.

This chain joins TRBV19 and TRBJ1-1; D is unclear. CDR1 and CDR2 from the germline V gene are LNHDA and SQIVND (reference sequence). The CDR3 contains 13 residues. Trimming cost V 5 bases and J 1 base, with 8 bases left between them. CDR3 sequence (DNA): TGTGCCAGTAGTGAGCGGGAGAACACTGAAGCTTTCTTT. This translates into CASSERENTEAFF.

The J gene is TRBJ2-1, the V gene TRBV7-4; possible D gene TRBD2, 6 bases. The V end was cut by 3 bases, the J end by 8 bases, with 17 bases between. The germline CDR1 and CDR2 sequences are SGHVT and SQSDAQ. This CDR3 is built from 15 residues. The CDR3 DNA follows: TGTGCCAGCAGCTTCCGGCTAGCGACTCGAGATGAGCAGTTCTTC. Its translation is CASSFRLATRDEQFF.

The V and J genes are TRBV4-1 and TRBJ1-1; D perhaps matches TRBD1 (5 bases). Trimming removed 0 bases at V and 6 bases at J, with 20 bases between. Germline V gene lookup returns CDR1 MGHRA and CDR2 YSYEKL. This CDR3 has 17 amino acids. CDR3 DNA sequence: TGCGCCAGCAGCCAAGACGCCAGACTGGGGAGGGGTGCTGAAGCTTTCTTT. Translation: CASSQDARLGRGAEAFF.

V is TRBV6-5 and J is TRBJ2-5; D might be TRBD1 (6 bases). Germline assignment: CDR1 MNHEY and CDR2 SVGAGI. V lost 3 bases, J lost 4 bases, and 15 bases lay in between. The CDR3 totals 15 residues. The CDR3 bases are TGTGCCAGCAGTTATACAGGCACCAGGGGAGAGACCCAGTACTTC. Its protein is CASSYTGTRGETQYF.

The V call is TRBV15, the J call TRBJ1-5; TRBD1 might be the D (5 bases). Germline assignment: CDR1 LNHNV and CDR2 YYDKDF (reference sequence). CDR3 length: 14 residues. Trimming took off 1 base at V and 8 bases at J, with 12 bases between the two ends. CDR3 sequence: CATSRVGGVEPQHF. The CDR3 nucleotides are TGTGCCACCAGCAGAGTCGGGGGGGTTGAGCCCCAGCATTTT. Together with reference TRBV15 and TRBJ1-5, the CDR3 gives the full variable domain: DAMVIQNPRYQVTQFGKPVTLSCSQTLNHNVMYWYQQKSSQAPKLLFHYYDKDFNNEADTPDNFQSRRPNTSFCFLDIRSPGLGDTAMYLCATSRVGGVEPQHFGDGTRLSIL.

V is TRBV4-1 and J is TRBJ2-2; TRBD2 matches at 12 bases. J gave up 0 bases and V 2 bases, and 1 base lay outside the gene matches. The CDR3 has 17 residues. CDR1 MGHRA and CDR2 YSYEKL come from the germline V gene. CDR3 nucleotides: TGCGCCAGCAGCCAATGGACTAGCGGGACGAACACCGGGGAGCTGTTTTTT. This translates into CASSQWTSGTNTGELFF.

The rearrangement uses TRBV5-6 and TRBJ2-7; possibly TRBD1 for D (6 bases). The germline gives CDR1 SGHDT, CDR2 YYEEEE. The V gene lost 4 bases and the J gene lost 2 bases, with 16 bases spanning the gap. This CDR3 has 15 residues. CDR3 sequence (DNA): TGTGCCAGCAGCATCTCCCCTCGGGACACCTACGAGCAGTACTTC. Protein sequence: CASSISPRDTYEQYF.

The gene calls are TRBV5-8 and TRBJ1-6, with D perhaps TRBD1 (5 bases). The V gene lost 0 bases and the J gene lost 14 bases, with 12 bases spanning the gap. The CDR3 sequence is 13 residues long. Germline V gene lookup returns CDR1 SGHTS and CDR2 YDEGEE. The CDR3 loop is CASSLGQPETLHF. CDR3 in DNA: TGTGCCAGCAGCTTGGGACAGCCAGAGACCCTCCACTTT.

J is TRBJ2-1 and V is TRBV5-6; 8 nucleotides align to TRBD1. Germline V gene data show CDR1 as SGHDT and CDR2 as YYEEEE. The CDR3 is 15 amino acids. Trimming cost V 0 bases and J 4 bases; bases outside gene matches: 3. The CDR3 loop reads CASSLGQGSYNEQFF. The CDR3 coding sequence is TGTGCCAGCAGCTTGGGACAGGGGTCTTACAATGAGCAGTTCTTC.

The chain's CDR3 is CASSYSRDEQYF. DNA of the CDR3: TGTGCCAGCAGTTACTCGAGGGACGAGCAGTACTTC. J is TRBJ2-7 and V is TRBV6-2 or TRBV6-3, with a weak D call TRBD2 (5 bases). This CDR3 spans 12 amino acids. V was pared by 0 bases and J by 5 bases, with 5 bases between. Germline lookup yields CDR1 MNHEY and CDR2 SVGEGT.

The rearrangement joins TRBV7-9 to TRBJ1-5; D is ambiguous. V was cut by 5 bases and J by 5 bases, with 19 bases left in between. The germline V gene has CDR1 SEHNR and CDR2 FQNEAQ (reference sequence). This CDR3 has 16 residues. CDR3 bases: TGTGCCAGCAGCCGCGGTAACAGAACCCTACATCAGCCCCAGCATTTT. Amino acids: CASSRGNRTLHQPQHF.

This clone was seen only a few times. J is TRBJ2-4 and V is TRBV5-1, with D possibly TRBD2 on 6 matching bases. Trimming pared 0 bases from V and 7 bases from J, leaving 14 bases between. CDR3 length: 15 residues. CDR1 is SGHRS and CDR2 is YFSETQ in the germline V gene. CDR3 coding DNA: TGCGCCAGCAGCTTGGGATGGACGGAGGGGAACATTCAGTACTTC. It specifies CASSLGWTEGNIQYF.

This chain connects TRBV5-6 to TRBJ2-7; 8 nucleotides match TRBD1. Germline V gene sequence: CDR1 SGHDT, CDR2 YYEEEE. J lost 6 bases, V lost 2 bases, and 4 bases had no gene match. This CDR3 spans 13 amino acids. The CDR3 DNA reads TGTGCCAGCAGCTTAGCGACAGGGGCCGAGCAGTACTTC. Translating it yields CASSLATGAEQYF.

Points on this clone: An end of the junction does not agree with germline; a read error may underlie this. The chain couples TRBV10-1 to TRBJ2-1; D unclear. Germline values: CDR1 WNHNN, CDR2 SYGVQD (reference sequence). The CDR3 loop spans 16 amino acids. CDR3 in amino acids: CVSPSVVSNSYNEQFF. The CDR3 region has the DNA TGCGTCAGCCCTTCCGTTGTAAGTAATTCCTACAATGAGCAGTTCTTC.

The J gene is TRBJ2-1, the V gene TRBV2, with unresolved D. Germline CDR1 and CDR2: SNHLY and FYNNEI. V was trimmed by 3 bases and J by 10 bases, leaving 10 bases between them. The length of the CDR3 is 12 residues. The CDR3 loop reads CASSDEAKEQFF. In DNA, the CDR3 is TGTGCCAGCAGTGATGAGGCCAAAGAGCAGTTCTTC.

J is TRBJ2-5 and V is TRBV3-1 (or the pseudogene TRBV3-2), with 8 bases aligning to TRBD1. This CDR3 is 15 amino acids long. Germline CDR1 reads LGHDT; CDR2 reads YNNKEL (reference sequence). V gave up 4 bases and J gave up 4 bases; unmatched junction bases: 8. For the CDR3, the DNA is TGTGCCAGCAGCCCCGGACAGGGTCATCCAGAGACCCAGTACTTC. Encoded protein: CASSPGQGHPETQYF.

V is TRBV9 and J is TRBJ2-3; TRBD2 aligns across 8 bases. J lost 0 bases, V lost 0 bases, and 3 bases had no gene match. The CDR3 extends over 16 amino acids. The germline gives CDR1 SGDLS, CDR2 YYNGEE. The CDR3 DNA follows: TGTGCCAGCAGCGTAGAGGCTAGCGGGAGCACAGATACGCAGTATTTT. It specifies CASSVEASGSTDTQYF. The whole variable domain, filled in from reference TRBV9 and TRBJ2-3, reads DSGVTQTPKHLITATGQRVTLRCSPRSGDLSVYWYQQSLDQGLQFLIQYYNGEERAKGNILERFSAQQFPDLHSELNLSSLELGDSALYFCASSVEASGSTDTQYFGPGTRLTVL.

This clone has just a few counts. This sequence joins TRBV5-1 and TRBJ1-2, with D perhaps TRBD1 (5 bases). CDR1 is SGHRS, CDR2 YFSETQ, per germline. The CDR3 runs 13 residues. With 3 bases removed from V and 3 bases from J, the gap between germline ends came to 9 bases. In DNA form, the CDR3 reads TGCGCCAGCAGCTCAGGGAACCACTATGGCTACACCTTC. Translating it yields CASSSGNHYGYTF. Drawing the rest from reference TRBV5-1 and TRBJ1-2, the complete variable domain is KAGVTQTPRYLIKTRGQQVTLSCSPISGHRSVSWYQQTPGQGLQFLFEYFSETQRNKGNFPGRFSGRQFSNSRSEMNVSTLELGDSALYLCASSSGNHYGYTFGSGTRLTVV.

The rearrangement links TRBV30 to TRBJ1-3; 8 bases map to TRBD1. Germline V gene lookup returns CDR1 GTSNPN and CDR2 SVGIG (reference sequence). The CDR3 length is 14 residues. The V segment lost 3 bases and the J segment 3 bases; nucleotides outside the gene matches: 4. The CDR3 sequence: CAWRDRVGGNTIYF. The CDR3 DNA is TGTGCCTGGAGGGACAGGGTTGGTGGAAACACCATATATTTT. Combining the CDR3 with reference TRBV30 and TRBJ1-3 gives the whole variable domain SQTIHQWPATLVQPVGSPLSLECTVEGTSNPNLYWYRQAAGRGLQLLFYSVGIGQISSEVPQNLSASRPQDRQFILSSKKLLLSDSGFYLCAWRDRVGGNTIYFGEGSWLTVV.

The chain links TRBV3-1 (or the pseudogene TRBV3-2) to TRBJ1-1; no definite D call. V dropped 1 base and J dropped 9 bases, with 9 bases sitting between them. Germline CDR1 is LGHDT and CDR2 is YNNKEL (reference sequence). This CDR3 region has 12 residues. The CDR3: CASSQGDRKAFF. CDR3 coding DNA: TGTGCCAGCAGCCAAGGAGACCGGAAAGCTTTCTTT.

The chain uses TRBV18 and TRBJ2-2, with 9 bases lining up with TRBD2. Germline V gene data show CDR1 as KGHSH and CDR2 as LQKENI. The CDR3 runs 17 residues. The junction had 9 bases not matched to a gene; V was cut back by 1 base and J by 6 bases. The CDR3: CASSPRASGNLAGELFF. The CDR3 DNA follows: TGTGCCAGCTCACCACGGGCTAGCGGGAATTTGGCCGGGGAGCTGTTTTTT. The whole variable domain, remainder taken from reference TRBV18 and TRBJ2-2, is NAGVMQNPRHLVRRRGQEARLRCSPMKGHSHVYWYRQLPEEGLKFMVYLQKENIIDESGMPKERFSAEFPKEGPSILRIQQVVRGDSAAYFCASSPRASGNLAGELFFGEGSRLTVL.

This chain uses TRBV7-3 with TRBJ2-2; D not resolved. This CDR3 comprises 12 residues. Deletions cut 2 bases from V and 8 bases from J, with 6 bases between. The germline gives CDR1 SGHTA, CDR2 FQGTGA. The CDR3 is CASSLHRGELFF. The CDR3 DNA reads as TGTGCCAGCAGCTTACACCGTGGGGAGCTGTTTTTT.